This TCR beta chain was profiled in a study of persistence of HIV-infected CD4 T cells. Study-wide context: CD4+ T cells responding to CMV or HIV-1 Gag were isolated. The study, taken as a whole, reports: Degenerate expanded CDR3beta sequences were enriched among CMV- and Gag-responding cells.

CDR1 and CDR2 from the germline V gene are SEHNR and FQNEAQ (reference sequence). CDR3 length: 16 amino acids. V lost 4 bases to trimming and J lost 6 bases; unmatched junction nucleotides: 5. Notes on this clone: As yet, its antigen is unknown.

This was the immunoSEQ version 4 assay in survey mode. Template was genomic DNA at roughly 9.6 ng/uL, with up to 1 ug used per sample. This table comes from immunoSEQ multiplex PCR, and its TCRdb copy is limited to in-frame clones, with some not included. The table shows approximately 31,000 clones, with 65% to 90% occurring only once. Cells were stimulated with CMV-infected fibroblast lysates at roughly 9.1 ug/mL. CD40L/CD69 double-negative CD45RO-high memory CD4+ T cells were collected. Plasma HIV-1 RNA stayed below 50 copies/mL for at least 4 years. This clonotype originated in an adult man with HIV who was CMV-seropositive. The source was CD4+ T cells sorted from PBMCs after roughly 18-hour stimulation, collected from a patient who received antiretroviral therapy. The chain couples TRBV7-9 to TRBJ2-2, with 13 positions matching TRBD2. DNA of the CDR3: TGTGCCAGCAGCTCTTGGACTAGCGGGGGCTCCGGGGAGCTGTTTTTT. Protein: CASSSWTSGGSGELFF. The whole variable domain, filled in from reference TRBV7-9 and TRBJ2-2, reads DTGVSQNPRHKITKRGQNVTFRCDPISEHNRLYWYRQTLGQGPEFLTYFQNEAQLEKSRLLSDRFSAERPKGSFSTLEIQRTEQGDSAMYLCASSSWTSGGSGELFFGEGSRLTVL.